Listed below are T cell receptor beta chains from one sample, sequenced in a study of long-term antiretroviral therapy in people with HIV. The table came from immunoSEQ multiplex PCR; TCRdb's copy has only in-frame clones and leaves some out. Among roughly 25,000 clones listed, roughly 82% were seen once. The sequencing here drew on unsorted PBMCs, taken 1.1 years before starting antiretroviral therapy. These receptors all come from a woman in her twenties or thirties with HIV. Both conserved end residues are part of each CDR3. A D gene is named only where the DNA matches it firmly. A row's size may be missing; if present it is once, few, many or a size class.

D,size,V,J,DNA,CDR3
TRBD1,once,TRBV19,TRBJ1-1,TGTGCCAGTAATACAGGGGGCGCGGCTGAAGCTTTCTTT,CASNTGGAAEAFF
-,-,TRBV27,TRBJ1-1,TGTGCCAGCAGTTCACCGGGACTGCAGCACACTGAAGCTTTCTTT,CASSSPGLQHTEAFF
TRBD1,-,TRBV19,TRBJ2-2,TGTGCCAGTAGTATAGCTCTGACAGGGTTTGGCGGGGAGCTGTTTTTT,CASSIALTGFGGELFF
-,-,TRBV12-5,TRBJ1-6,TGTGCTAGTGGTTTTAAGGGGAATTCACCCCTCCACTTT,CASGFKGNSPLHF
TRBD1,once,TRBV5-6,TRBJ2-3,TGTGCCAGCAGCTGGGACAGGCTCGCAGATACGCAGTATTTT,CASSWDRLADTQYF
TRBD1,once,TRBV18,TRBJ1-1,TGTGCCAGCTCACTTATTACAGGGGGCACTGAAGCTTTCTTT,CASSLITGGTEAFF
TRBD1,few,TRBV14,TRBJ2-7,TGTGCCAGCAGCCAAGATGGACAGGCGACCTACGAGCAGTACTTC,CASSQDGQATYEQYF
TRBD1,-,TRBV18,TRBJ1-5,TGTGCCAGCTCAGAGGGACAGGGAGAGGCTCAGCCCCAGCATTTT,CASSEGQGEAQPQHF
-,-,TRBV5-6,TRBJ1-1,TGTGCCAGCAGCCCTCCGACGGGGGTAGGAACTGAAGCTTTCTTT,CASSPPTGVGTEAFF
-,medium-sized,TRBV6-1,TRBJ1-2,TGTGCCAGCAGTGATTTGATGGGGACCTATGGCTACACCTTC,CASSDLMGTYGYTF
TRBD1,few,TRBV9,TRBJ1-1,TGTGCCAGCACCCAACAGGGGGCGTTGAACACTGAAGCTTTCTTT,CASTQQGALNTEAFF
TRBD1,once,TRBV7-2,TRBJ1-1,TGTGCCAGCAGCTTGCAGGGGGCCTGGGAAGCTTTCTTT,CASSLQGAWEAFF
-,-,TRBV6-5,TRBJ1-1,TGTGCCAGCCAACTAATGGTGAACCTGAACACTGAAGCTTTCTTT,CASQLMVNLNTEAFF
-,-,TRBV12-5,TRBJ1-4,TGTGCTAGTGGTTTGACCACGACAGCTGTGACTAATGAAAAACTGTTTTTT,CASGLTTTAVTNEKLFF